The sequence of this T cell receptor (beta chain) was determined in a study of blood T cell repertoires in COVID-19. Study background: The samples span acute and convalescent COVID-19 from the United States, Italy and Spain. PBMCs, B-cell-depleted T cells, or T cells provided the cDNA or gDNA that made up the material.

In the source study's methods: The authors estimated nucleated cell counts from reference gene primer amplification. Produced via immunoSEQ multiplex PCR; TCRdb's table is partial and in-frame only. Clone size and the V and J calls come from that table; the DNA yielded D and trimming. The data show over 200,000 clones, about 85% seen once. CDR3 size: 17 residues. Losses at the gene ends were 4 bases for V and 9 bases for J; bases not matched to a gene: 16. Germline CDR1 SGHTA, CDR2 FQGNSA. The genes are TRBV7-2 and TRBJ2-1, with TRBD2 matching 9 bases. The source of this sequence is a woman of 80 years or more with active or convalescent COVID-19. Sequencing used peripheral blood. CDR3 coding DNA: TGTGCCAGCAGCTCGCCGATAGCGGGAGTCTGGGGTGGTGAGCAGTTCTTC. Translation: CASSSPIAGVWGGEQFF.